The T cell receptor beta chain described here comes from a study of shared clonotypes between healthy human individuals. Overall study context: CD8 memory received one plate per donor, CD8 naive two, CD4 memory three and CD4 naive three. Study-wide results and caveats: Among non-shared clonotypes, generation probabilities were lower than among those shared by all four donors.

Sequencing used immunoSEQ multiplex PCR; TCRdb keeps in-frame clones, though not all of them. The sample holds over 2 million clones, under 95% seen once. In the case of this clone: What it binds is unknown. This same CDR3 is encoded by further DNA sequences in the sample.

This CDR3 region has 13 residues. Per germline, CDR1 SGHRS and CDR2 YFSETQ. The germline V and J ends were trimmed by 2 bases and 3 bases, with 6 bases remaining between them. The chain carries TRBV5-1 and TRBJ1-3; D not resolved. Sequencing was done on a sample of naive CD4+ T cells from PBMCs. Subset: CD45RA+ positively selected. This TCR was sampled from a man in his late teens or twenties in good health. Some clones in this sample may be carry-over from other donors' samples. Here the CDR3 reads CASSFGGGNTIYF. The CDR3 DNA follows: TGCGCCAGCAGCTTTGGCGGTGGAAACACCATATATTTT.